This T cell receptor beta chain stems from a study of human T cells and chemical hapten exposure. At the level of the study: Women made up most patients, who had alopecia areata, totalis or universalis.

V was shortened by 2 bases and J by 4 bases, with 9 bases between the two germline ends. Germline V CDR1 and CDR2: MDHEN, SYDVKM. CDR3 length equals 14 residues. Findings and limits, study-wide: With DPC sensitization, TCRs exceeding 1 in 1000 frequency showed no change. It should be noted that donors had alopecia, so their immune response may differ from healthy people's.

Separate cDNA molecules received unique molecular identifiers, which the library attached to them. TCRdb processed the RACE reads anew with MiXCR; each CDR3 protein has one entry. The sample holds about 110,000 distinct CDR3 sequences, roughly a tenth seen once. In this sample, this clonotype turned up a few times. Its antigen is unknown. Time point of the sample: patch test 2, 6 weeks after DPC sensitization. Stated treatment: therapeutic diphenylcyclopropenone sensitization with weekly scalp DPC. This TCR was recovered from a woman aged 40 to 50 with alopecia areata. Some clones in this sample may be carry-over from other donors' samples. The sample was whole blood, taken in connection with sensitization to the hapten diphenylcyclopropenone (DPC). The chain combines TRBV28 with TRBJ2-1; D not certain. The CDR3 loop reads CASSLRALYNEQFF. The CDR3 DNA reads TGTGCCAGCAGTTTAAGGGCTCTGTACAATGAGCAGTTCTTC.